This T cell receptor (beta chain) was documented in a study of blood T cell repertoires in COVID-19. At the level of the study: T cells, B-cell-depleted T cells, or PBMCs provided the cDNA or gDNA that served as material.

Data came from immunoSEQ multiplex PCR; TCRdb stores just in-frame clones and leaves some out. This sample has tens of thousands of clones; about 86% occur once, and the top ten carry 22%. V lost 5 bases and J 4 bases, leaving 16 bases between the germline ends. The CDR3 contains 15 residues. Germline V gene sequence: CDR1 SGHRS, CDR2 YFSETQ. The sequenced sample was peripheral blood. The chain recombines TRBV5-1 with TRBJ1-5; D might be TRBD1 (6 bases). This receptor was obtained from a woman of 80 years or more in a cohort sampled during active or convalescent COVID-19. The CDR3 DNA reads as TGCGCCAGCAGTTCTACTGGGGGCGGAAATCAGCCCCAGCATTTT. Translation gives CASSSTGGGNQPQHF.